The 2 T cell receptor beta chains below were found in one sample sequenced in a study of vaccination effects on CD4 cells after COVID-19. ViraFEST expansion of antigen-specific CD4+ T cells with viral peptide pools preceded sequencing. When around nine days of culture had elapsed, CD4+ T cells were isolated. Either the mRNA-1273 or the BNT162b2 vaccine was given to participants as two doses. Data came from immunoSEQ multiplex PCR; TCRdb stores just in-frame clones and leaves some out. This sample has about 28,000 clones, with around 67% found just once. The antigens for these receptors are not known. Sequenced here: CD4+ T cells from PBMCs cultured with HCoV-NL63 spike peptides, sampled after COVID-19 vaccination. These TCRs come from a human donor who received a COVID-19 vaccine.

This clone has only one observation. The chain is built from TRBV7-9 and TRBJ1-1; D remains unclear. V lost 7 bases, J lost 3 bases, and 6 bases lay in between. Germline CDR1 SEHNR, CDR2 FQNEAQ (reference sequence). This CDR3 spans 11 amino acids. Here the CDR3 DNA reads TGTGCCAGCAAAAGGGACACTGAAGCTTTCTTT. The encoded protein is CASKRDTEAFF.

DNA for the CDR3: TGTGCCAGCAGCCCGCAATCTACCCGCGGCTCCGTGCAGTTCTTC. As protein: CASSPQSTRGSVQFF. The chain employs TRBV7-2 and TRBJ2-1; no reliable D call. V lost 5 bases and J 12 bases, leaving 23 bases between the germline ends. This CDR3 spans 15 amino acids. Germline CDR1 reads SGHTA; CDR2 reads FQGNSA.